This T cell receptor beta chain is drawn from a study of T cell responses to AZD1222 COVID-19 vaccine. The germline V gene encodes CDR1 LGHNA and CDR2 YNFKEQ. V was clipped by 0 bases and J by 12 bases; unmatched bases: 12. CDR3 length: 17 amino acids. Sequencing was performed with immunoSEQ multiplex PCR; in TCRdb, only in-frame clones are kept and a portion is missing. The sample has fewer than 150,000 clones, over 85% seen once. The sample here was peripheral blood, taken on day 0 of AZD1222 vaccination. The clonotype originates from an adult in good health. This chain links TRBV4-2 with TRBJ2-1, with 12 bases matching TRBD2. The CDR3 region has the DNA TGTGCCAGCAGCCAAGAAGGGTTGCCTAGCGGGAGGGTTGGGCAGTTCTTC. Residues: CASSQEGLPSGRVGQFF.